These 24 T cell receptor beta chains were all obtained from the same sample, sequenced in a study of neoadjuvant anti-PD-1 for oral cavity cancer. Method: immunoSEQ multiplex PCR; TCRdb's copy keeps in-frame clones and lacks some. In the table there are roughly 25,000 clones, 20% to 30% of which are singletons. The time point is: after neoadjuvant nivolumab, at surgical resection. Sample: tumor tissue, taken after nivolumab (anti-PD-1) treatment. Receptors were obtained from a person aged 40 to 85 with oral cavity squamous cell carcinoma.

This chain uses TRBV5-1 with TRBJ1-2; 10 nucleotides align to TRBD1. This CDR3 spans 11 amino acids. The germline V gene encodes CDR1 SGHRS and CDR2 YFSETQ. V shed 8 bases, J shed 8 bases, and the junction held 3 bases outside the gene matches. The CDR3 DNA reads TGCGCCAGTGGGACAGGGGAAGGCTACACCTTC. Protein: CASGTGEGYTF.

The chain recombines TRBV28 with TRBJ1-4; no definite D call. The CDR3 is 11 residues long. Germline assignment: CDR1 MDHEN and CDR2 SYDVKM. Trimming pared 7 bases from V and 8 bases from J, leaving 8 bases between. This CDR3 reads CASKSREKLFF. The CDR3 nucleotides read TGTGCCAGCAAAAGTCGGGAAAAACTGTTTTTT.

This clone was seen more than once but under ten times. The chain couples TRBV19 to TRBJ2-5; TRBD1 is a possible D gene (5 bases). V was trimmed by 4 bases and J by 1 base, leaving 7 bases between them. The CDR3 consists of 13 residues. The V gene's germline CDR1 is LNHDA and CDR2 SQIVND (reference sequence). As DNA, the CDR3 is TGTGCCAGTAGTAAGACAGTCCAAGAGACCCAGTACTTC. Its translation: CASSKTVQETQYF.

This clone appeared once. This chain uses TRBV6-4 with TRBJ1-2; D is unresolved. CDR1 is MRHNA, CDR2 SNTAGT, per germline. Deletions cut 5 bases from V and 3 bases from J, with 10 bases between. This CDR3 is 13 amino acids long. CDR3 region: CASSPLTYYGYTF. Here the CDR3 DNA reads TGTGCCAGCAGTCCCCTGACATACTATGGCTACACCTTC.

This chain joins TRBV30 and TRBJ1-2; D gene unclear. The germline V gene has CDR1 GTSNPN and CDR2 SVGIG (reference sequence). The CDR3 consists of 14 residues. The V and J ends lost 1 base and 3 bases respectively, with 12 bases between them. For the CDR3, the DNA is TGTGCCTGGAGTGAGGGATCTCTCTACTATGGCTACACCTTC. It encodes CAWSEGSLYYGYTF. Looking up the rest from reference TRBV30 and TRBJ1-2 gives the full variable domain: SQTIHQWPATLVQPVGSPLSLECTVEGTSNPNLYWYRQAAGRGLQLLFYSVGIGQISSEVPQNLSASRPQDRQFILSSKKLLLSDSGFYLCAWSEGSLYYGYTFGSGTRLTVV.

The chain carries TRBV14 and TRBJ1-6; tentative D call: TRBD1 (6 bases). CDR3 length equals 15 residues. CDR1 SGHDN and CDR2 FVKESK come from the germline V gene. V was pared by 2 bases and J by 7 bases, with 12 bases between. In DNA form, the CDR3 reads TGTGCCAGCAGCCAAAACAAGGGGGGGAATTCACCCCTCCACTTT. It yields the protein CASSQNKGGNSPLHF. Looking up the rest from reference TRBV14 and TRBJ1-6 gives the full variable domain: EAGVTQFPSHSVIEKGQTVTLRCDPISGHDNLYWYRRVMGKEIKFLLHFVKESKQDESGMPNNRFLAERTGGTYSTLKVQPAELEDSGVYFCASSQNKGGNSPLHFGNGTRLTVT.

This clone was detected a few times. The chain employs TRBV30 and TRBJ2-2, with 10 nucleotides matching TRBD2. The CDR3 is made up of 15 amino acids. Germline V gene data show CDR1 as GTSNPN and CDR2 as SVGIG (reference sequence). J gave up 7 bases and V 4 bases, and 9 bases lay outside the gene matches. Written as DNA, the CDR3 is TGTGCCTGGAACGCGGGACTAGCGTCGGTCGGGGAGCTGTTTTTT. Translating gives CAWNAGLASVGELFF. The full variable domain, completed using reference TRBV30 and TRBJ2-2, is SQTIHQWPATLVQPVGSPLSLECTVEGTSNPNLYWYRQAAGRGLQLLFYSVGIGQISSEVPQNLSASRPQDRQFILSSKKLLLSDSGFYLCAWNAGLASVGELFFGEGSRLTVL.

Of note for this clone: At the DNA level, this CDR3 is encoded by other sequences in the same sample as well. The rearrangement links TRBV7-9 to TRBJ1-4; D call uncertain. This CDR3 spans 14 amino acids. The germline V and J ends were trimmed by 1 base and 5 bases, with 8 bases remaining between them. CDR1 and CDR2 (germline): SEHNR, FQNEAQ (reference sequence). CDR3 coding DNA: TGTGCCAGCAGCTTAGTCGGCAGCAATGAAAAACTGTTTTTT. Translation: CASSLVGSNEKLFF.

The CDR3 reads CASSWGGANTEAFF. Written as DNA, the CDR3 is TGTGCCAGCAGCTGGGGGGGGGCCAACACTGAAGCTTTCTTT. The V and J genes are TRBV7-8 and TRBJ1-1; the D gene is possibly TRBD1 (6 bases). The CDR3 is 14 residues long. The ends were cut back, 4 bases at V and 2 bases at J, with 11 bases in the middle. In germline, CDR1 is SGHVS, CDR2 FQNEAQ.

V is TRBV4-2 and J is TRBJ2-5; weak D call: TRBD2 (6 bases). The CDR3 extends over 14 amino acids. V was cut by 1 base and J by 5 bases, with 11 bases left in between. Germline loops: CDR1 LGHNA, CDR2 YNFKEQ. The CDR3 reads CASSQVGSEETQYF. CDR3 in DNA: TGTGCCAGCAGCCAAGTCGGGAGTGAGGAGACCCAGTACTTC.

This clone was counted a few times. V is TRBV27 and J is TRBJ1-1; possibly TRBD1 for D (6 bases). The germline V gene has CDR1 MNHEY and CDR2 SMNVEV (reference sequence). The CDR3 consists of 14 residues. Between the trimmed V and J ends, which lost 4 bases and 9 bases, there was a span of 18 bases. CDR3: CASSSSGTTDKAFF. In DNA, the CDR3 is TGTGCCAGCAGTTCTTCCGGGACAACCGACAAAGCTTTCTTT.

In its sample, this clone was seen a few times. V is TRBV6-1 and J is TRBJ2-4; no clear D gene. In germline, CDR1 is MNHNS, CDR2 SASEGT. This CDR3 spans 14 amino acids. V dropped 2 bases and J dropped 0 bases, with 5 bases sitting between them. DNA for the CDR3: TGTGCCAGCAGTGAAAGAGGAGCCAAAAACATTCAGTACTTC. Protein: CASSERGAKNIQYF.

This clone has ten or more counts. The CDR3 is CASSLFLGTEAFF. CDR3 nucleotides: TGTGCCAGCAGCTTGTTCCTGGGCACTGAAGCTTTCTTT. The chain has TRBV5-6 and TRBJ1-1, with D unresolved. Germline-derived CDR1 and CDR2 are SGHDT and YYEEEE. The V end lost 1 base, the J end lost 4 bases, and 8 bases lay between the germline ends. This CDR3 spans 13 amino acids. The variable domain in full, completed from reference TRBV5-6 and TRBJ1-1, reads DAGVTQSPTHLIKTRGQQVTLRCSPKSGHDTVSWYQQALGQGPQFIFQYYEEEERQRGNFPDRFSGHQFPNYSSELNVNALLLGDSALYLCASSLFLGTEAFFGQGTRLTVV.

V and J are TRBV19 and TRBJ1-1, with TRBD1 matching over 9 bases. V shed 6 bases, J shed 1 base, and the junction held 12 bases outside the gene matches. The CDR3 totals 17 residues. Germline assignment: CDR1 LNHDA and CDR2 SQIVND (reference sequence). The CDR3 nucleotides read TGTGCCAGTAGATTATCCCGGACAGGGGACAAGAACACTGAAGCTTTCTTT. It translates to CASRLSRTGDKNTEAFF. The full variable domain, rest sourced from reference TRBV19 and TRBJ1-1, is DGGITQSPKYLFRKEGQNVTLSCEQNLNHDAMYWYRQDPGQGLRLIYYSQIVNDFQKGDIAEGYSVSREKKESFPLTVTSAQKNPTAFYLCASRLSRTGDKNTEAFFGQGTRLTVV.

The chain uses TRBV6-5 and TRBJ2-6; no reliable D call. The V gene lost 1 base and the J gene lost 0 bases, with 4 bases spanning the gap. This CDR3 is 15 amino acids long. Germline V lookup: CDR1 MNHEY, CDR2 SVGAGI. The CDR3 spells CASSYFGSGANVLTF. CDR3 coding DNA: TGTGCCAGCAGTTACTTTGGCTCTGGGGCCAACGTCCTGACTTTC.

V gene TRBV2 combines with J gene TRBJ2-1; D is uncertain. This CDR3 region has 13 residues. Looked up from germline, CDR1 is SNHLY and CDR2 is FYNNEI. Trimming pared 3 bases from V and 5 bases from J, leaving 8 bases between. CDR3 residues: CASSDALNNEQFF. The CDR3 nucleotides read TGTGCCAGCAGTGATGCCCTCAACAATGAGCAGTTCTTC. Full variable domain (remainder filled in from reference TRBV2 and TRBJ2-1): EPEVTQTPSHQVTQMGQEVILRCVPISNHLYFYWYRQILGQKVEFLVSFYNNEISEKSEIFDDQFSVERPDGSNFTLKIRSTKLEDSAMYFCASSDALNNEQFFGPGTRLTVL.

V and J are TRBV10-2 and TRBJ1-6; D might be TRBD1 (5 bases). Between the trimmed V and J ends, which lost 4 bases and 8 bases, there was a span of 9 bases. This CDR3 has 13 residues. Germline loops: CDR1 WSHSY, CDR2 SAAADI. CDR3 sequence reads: CASSVGTDSPLHF. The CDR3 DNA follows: TGCGCCAGCAGTGTAGGGACGGATTCACCCCTCCACTTT.

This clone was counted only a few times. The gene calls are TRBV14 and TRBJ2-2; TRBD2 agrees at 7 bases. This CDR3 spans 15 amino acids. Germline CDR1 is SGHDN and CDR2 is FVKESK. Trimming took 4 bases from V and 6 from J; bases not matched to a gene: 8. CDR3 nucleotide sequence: TGTGCCAGCAGCCGAAGATACGCGGGAGCCGGGGAGCTGTTTTTT. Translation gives CASSRRYAGAGELFF.

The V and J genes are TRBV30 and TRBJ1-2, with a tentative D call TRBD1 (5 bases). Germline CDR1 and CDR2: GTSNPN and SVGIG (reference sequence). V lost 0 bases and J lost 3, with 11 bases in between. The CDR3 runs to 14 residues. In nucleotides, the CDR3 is TGTGCCTGGAGTGTAGGGGCGGGCGACTATGGCTACACCTTC. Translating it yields CAWSVGAGDYGYTF.

CDR3 region: CASRSTGGETQYF. The CDR3 DNA follows: TGTGCCAGCAGATCTACAGGGGGGGAGACCCAGTACTTC. This chain uses TRBV7-9 with TRBJ2-5; 8 bases fit TRBD1. The CDR3 consists of 13 residues. The V and J ends lost 6 bases and 5 bases, in that order; junction bases with no gene match: 5. Germline V gene lookup returns CDR1 SEHNR and CDR2 FQNEAQ (reference sequence).

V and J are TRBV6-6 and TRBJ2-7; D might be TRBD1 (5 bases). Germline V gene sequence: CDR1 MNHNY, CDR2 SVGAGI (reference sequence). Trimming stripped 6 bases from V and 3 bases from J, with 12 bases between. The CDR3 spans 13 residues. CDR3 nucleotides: TGTGCCAGCAGCTACCCCGACAGCTACGAGCAGTACTTC. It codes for CASSYPDSYEQYF.

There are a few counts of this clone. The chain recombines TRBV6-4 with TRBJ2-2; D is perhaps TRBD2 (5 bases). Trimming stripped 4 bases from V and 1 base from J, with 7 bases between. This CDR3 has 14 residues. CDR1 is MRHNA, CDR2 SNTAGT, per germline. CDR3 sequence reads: CASSASRNTGELFF. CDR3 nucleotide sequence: TGTGCCAGCAGTGCTAGCAGGAACACCGGGGAGCTGTTTTTT.

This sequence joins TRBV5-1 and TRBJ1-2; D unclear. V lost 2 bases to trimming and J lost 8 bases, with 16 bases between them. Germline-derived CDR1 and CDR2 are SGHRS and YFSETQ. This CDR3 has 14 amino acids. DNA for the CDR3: TGCGCCAGCAGCTTTGACGGCTCCGGTGAAGGCTACACCTTC. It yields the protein CASSFDGSGEGYTF.

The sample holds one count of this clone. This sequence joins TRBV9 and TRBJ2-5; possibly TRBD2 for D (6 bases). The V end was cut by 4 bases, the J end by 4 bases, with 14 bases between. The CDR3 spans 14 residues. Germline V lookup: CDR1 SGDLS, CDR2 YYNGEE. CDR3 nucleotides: TGTGCCAGCAGCTCCTTCGTCGGGGGAGAGACCCAGTACTTC. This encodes CASSSFVGGETQYF.